The present T cell receptor (beta chain) was sequenced within a study of breast tumors, draining lymph nodes, adjacent tissues (dated by TCRdb to about 2016). In the study overall: In breast cancer patients, the study compared the TCR beta repertoires of tumor, adjacent nontumor tissue and axillary lymph nodes. In human breast cancer, the study set out to assess how tumor, surrounding tissue and draining lymph node repertoires relate to one another and whether T cells might be exchanged between them. Overall results and qualifications from the work: Tumor and nontumor tissue repertoires were significantly more similar in luminal-like than in basal-like breast cancer. T-cell repertoire diversity in tumors was found to be lower than in lymph nodes but higher than in nontumor tissue, and preferential V and J gene usage was observed. The data were considered consistent with the idea that most tumor T cells come from the lymph node and then expand in tumor tissue. Rather than being directly demonstrated, the conclusion that tumor T cells originate in lymph nodes was presented as consistent with a hypothesis.

Lymph node samples were obtained from the axillary draining lymph nodes of breast cancer patients. The cysteine opens and the phenylalanine closes a CDR3 of 12 amino acids. Of all the DNA, just the CDR3 is kept, 36 bases in frame from base 1. Germline trimming: 6 bases from V, 3 bases from J; junction bases outside gene matches: 5. The germline V gene encodes CDR1 SQVTM and CDR2 ANQGSEA. The run used an Illumina HiSeq 2000. TCR beta chain libraries were generated through multiplex PCR amplification. The amplified TCR beta chain products were analyzed by high-throughput sequencing. The raw public data were reprocessed by TCRdb itself: fastp quality trimming at Q25, MiXCR clonotype calling, in-frame beta chains only. Rows merge per CDR3 protein into single entries with the most common DNA and genes. In all, the sample holds more than 100,000 distinct CDR3 sequences, and under 25% of those were seen once. The ten biggest clones cover around 2.6% of the sample.

This clonotype was found many times. The target of this receptor is not known. No base qualities exist here, and no much larger clone lies one base off it. This TCR was sampled from a female donor with breast cancer. Some clones in this sample may be carry-over from other donors' samples. Sequencing was done on a sample of axillary lymph node tissue. In this chain, TRBV29-1 is recombined with TRBJ2-7, with TRBD1 identical over 7 junction bases. This receptor carries the CDR3 CSVGTEHYEQYF. The nucleotides are TGCAGCGTCGGGACAGAGCACTACGAGCAGTACTTC.